Listed below are T cell receptor beta chains from one sample, sequenced in a study of neurological immune-mediated disorders. TCRdb ran MiXCR on the 5' RACE reads and lists one entry per CDR3 protein. The sample carries tens of thousands of distinct CDR3 sequences, around 4.3% recorded once. Sequenced: PBMCs. The receptors shown here come from an older woman with multiple sclerosis. The CDR3 runs from the conserved cysteine through the conserved F or W. The D gene is left open where the match is weak. The listing skips clone size in some rows; elsewhere it reads once, few, many or a size class.

CDR3 DNA: TGTGCCAGTAGTAGGACAGGGGTCAAGGAGCCCCAGCATTTT
CDR3 protein: CASSRTGVKEPQHF
V gene: TRBV19
D gene: TRBD1
J gene: TRBJ1-5
clone size: many

CDR3 DNA: TGTGCCAGCCGGCGGGAGGGTTTTAGCACAGATACGCAGTATTTT
CDR3 protein: CASRREGFSTDTQYF
V gene: TRBV6-2/TRBV6-3
D gene: TRBD2
J gene: TRBJ2-3
clone size: -

CDR3 DNA: TGTGCCAGCAGCCCCGGGACCAACAACTATGGCTACACCTTC
CDR3 protein: CASSPGTNNYGYTF
V gene: TRBV7-2
D gene: -
J gene: TRBJ1-2
clone size: few

CDR3 DNA: TGCGCCAGCAGCCAAGGCGGACCGCTAATGGAGCAGTACTTC
CDR3 protein: CASSQGGPLMEQYF
V gene: TRBV4-1
D gene: -
J gene: TRBJ2-7
clone size: many

CDR3 DNA: TGTGCCATCAGTGAGGGAGGGTCCGGACAGCCCCAGCATTTT
CDR3 protein: CAISEGGSGQPQHF
V gene: TRBV10-3
D gene: -
J gene: TRBJ1-5
clone size: many

CDR3 DNA: TGCGCCAGCAGCTTTGGACTAGCGGGAGTGAATGAGCAGTTCTTC
CDR3 protein: CASSFGLAGVNEQFF
V gene: TRBV5-1
D gene: TRBD2
J gene: TRBJ2-1
clone size: many

CDR3 DNA: TGTGCCAGCAGCCCACATAGATCTACAGGGGCTCAATCTTGGGGCTACACCTTC
CDR3 protein: CASSPHRSTGAQSWGYTF
V gene: TRBV11-2
D gene: TRBD1
J gene: TRBJ1-2
clone size: many

CDR3 DNA: TGTGCCAGCAAGAAGACAGGGGCGGGCTATGGCTACACCTTC
CDR3 protein: CASKKTGAGYGYTF
V gene: TRBV6-5
D gene: TRBD1
J gene: TRBJ1-2
clone size: many

CDR3 DNA: TGTGCCAGCAGCTTAGGCCCGGAAAACACTGAAGCTTTCTTT
CDR3 protein: CASSLGPENTEAFF
V gene: TRBV7-2
D gene: -
J gene: TRBJ1-1
clone size: few

CDR3 DNA: TGTGCCAGCAGCCAGGAGACTAGCGGTACCGGGGAGCTGTTTTTT
CDR3 protein: CASSQETSGTGELFF
V gene: TRBV3-1
D gene: TRBD2
J gene: TRBJ2-2
clone size: many

CDR3 DNA: TGCAGCGCCCTAGGACTAGCGGGAAGCACAGATACGCAGTATTTT
CDR3 protein: CSALGLAGSTDTQYF
V gene: TRBV29-1
D gene: TRBD2
J gene: TRBJ2-3
clone size: many

CDR3 DNA: TGTGCCATCAGGGACGCGGGAGCGGGATCGGGAAACATTCAGTACTTC
CDR3 protein: CAIRDAGAGSGNIQYF
V gene: TRBV10-3
D gene: TRBD2
J gene: TRBJ2-4
clone size: many

CDR3 DNA: TGTGCCAGCAGCTTGGACATCATGGAGACCCAGTACTTC
CDR3 protein: CASSLDIMETQYF
V gene: TRBV7-9
D gene: -
J gene: TRBJ2-5
clone size: many

CDR3 DNA: TGTGCCAGCAGCTTATCTCCGACGGGAGAAAAACTGTTTTTT
CDR3 protein: CASSLSPTGEKLFF
V gene: TRBV11-2
D gene: -
J gene: TRBJ1-4
clone size: many

CDR3 DNA: TGTGCCAGCAGCCAAGTGGAGACCTGGGGGACCCAGTACTTC
CDR3 protein: CASSQVETWGTQYF
V gene: TRBV3-1
D gene: -
J gene: TRBJ2-5
clone size: many

CDR3 DNA: TGTGCCAGCAGTTATCTACTTGTTGGGGGACCCCTCCACTTT
CDR3 protein: CASSYLLVGGPLHF
V gene: TRBV6-2/TRBV6-3
D gene: -
J gene: TRBJ1-6
clone size: many

CDR3 DNA: TGTGCCATCGTCCGCTCTAGGACAGGGGAAGCTTTCTTT
CDR3 protein: CAIVRSRTGEAFF
V gene: TRBV28
D gene: TRBD1
J gene: TRBJ1-1
clone size: many

CDR3 DNA: TGCGCCAGCAGCTCTCCGGGACAGGGGGCTCCGGCTTTCTTT
CDR3 protein: CASSSPGQGAPAFF
V gene: TRBV5-1
D gene: TRBD1
J gene: TRBJ1-1
clone size: many

CDR3 DNA: TGTGCCAGCTCGACCAGTGAGGATCAGCCCCAGCATTTT
CDR3 protein: CASSTSEDQPQHF
V gene: TRBV18
D gene: -
J gene: TRBJ1-5
clone size: -

CDR3 DNA: TGTGCCATCAGTGAAGGCAGGGAAGTTGAAAAACTGTTTTTT
CDR3 protein: CAISEGREVEKLFF
V gene: TRBV10-3
D gene: -
J gene: TRBJ1-4
clone size: few

CDR3 DNA: TGTGCCAGCAGTTATCAGAGTCAGCCCCAGCATTTT
CDR3 protein: CASSYQSQPQHF
V gene: TRBV12-3/TRBV12-4
D gene: -
J gene: TRBJ1-5
clone size: many

CDR3 DNA: TGTGCCAGCAGCTTATTACGGGAGGGCCGCTCGCAGTATTTT
CDR3 protein: CASSLLREGRSQYF
V gene: TRBV7-2
D gene: TRBD2
J gene: TRBJ2-3
clone size: few

CDR3 DNA: TGTGCCACCAGCAGAGATCCGAACACTGAAGCTTTCTTT
CDR3 protein: CATSRDPNTEAFF
V gene: TRBV15
D gene: -
J gene: TRBJ1-1
clone size: many

CDR3 DNA: TGTGCCAGCAGCTTAGGACAGGATGGGGAGACCCAGTACTTC
CDR3 protein: CASSLGQDGETQYF
V gene: TRBV7-2
D gene: -
J gene: TRBJ2-5
clone size: -

CDR3 DNA: TGTGCCAGCAGTTATGATAGTCAGCCCCAGCATTTT
CDR3 protein: CASSYDSQPQHF
V gene: TRBV12-3/TRBV12-4
D gene: -
J gene: TRBJ1-5
clone size: many

CDR3 DNA: TGTGCCACCAGTGACTATAGGAATACGCAGTATTTT
CDR3 protein: CATSDYRNTQYF
V gene: TRBV24-1
D gene: -
J gene: TRBJ2-3
clone size: many

CDR3 DNA: TGTGCCAGCAGCACCCGCAACGCCTACGAGCAGTACTTC
CDR3 protein: CASSTRNAYEQYF
V gene: TRBV28
D gene: -
J gene: TRBJ2-7
clone size: many

CDR3 DNA: TGTGCCATCAGTTGGGACAGAGGTGGCTACACCTTC
CDR3 protein: CAISWDRGGYTF
V gene: TRBV10-3
D gene: TRBD1
J gene: TRBJ1-2
clone size: many

CDR3 DNA: TGTGCCAGCAGCTTATCGGGACCAGATACGCAGTATTTT
CDR3 protein: CASSLSGPDTQYF
V gene: TRBV7-9
D gene: -
J gene: TRBJ2-3
clone size: many

CDR3 DNA: TGTGCCATCAGTGAGGGCACGGCTCCTGGCGAGCAGTACTTC
CDR3 protein: CAISEGTAPGEQYF
V gene: TRBV10-3
D gene: -
J gene: TRBJ2-7
clone size: many

CDR3 DNA: TGTGCCAGCAGTACCCCGGACGAGAGACTGTTTTTT
CDR3 protein: CASSTPDERLFF
V gene: TRBV28
D gene: -
J gene: TRBJ1-4
clone size: many

CDR3 DNA: TGCGCCAGCAGTCCCGGGGGAGGGCCCGCTGAAGCTTTCTTT
CDR3 protein: CASSPGGGPAEAFF
V gene: TRBV4-1
D gene: -
J gene: TRBJ1-1
clone size: -

CDR3 DNA: TGTGCCAGCAGTCTCTCCGCCGCGGCTAGCGGAAAGGATACGCAGTATTTT
CDR3 protein: CASSLSAAASGKDTQYF
V gene: TRBV6-2/TRBV6-3
D gene: TRBD2
J gene: TRBJ2-3
clone size: many

CDR3 DNA: TGTGCCAGCAAGGGAGGACAGGGCGACTATGGCTACACCTTC
CDR3 protein: CASKGGQGDYGYTF
V gene: TRBV6-2/TRBV6-3
D gene: TRBD1
J gene: TRBJ1-2
clone size: -

CDR3 DNA: TGTGCCAGCAGTGATCTCGGGACCGGGGTCGGGACTGAAGCTTTCTTT
CDR3 protein: CASSDLGTGVGTEAFF
V gene: TRBV25-1
D gene: -
J gene: TRBJ1-1
clone size: -

CDR3 DNA: TGTGCCACCAGCCGGGGCCTCGAAAGTGAGCCCCAGCATTTT
CDR3 protein: CATSRGLESEPQHF
V gene: TRBV15
D gene: -
J gene: TRBJ1-5
clone size: medium-sized

CDR3 DNA: TGCAGTGCGGAGTGGGGTGGCACTGAAGCTTTCTTT
CDR3 protein: CSAEWGGTEAFF
V gene: TRBV20-1
D gene: -
J gene: TRBJ1-1
clone size: -

CDR3 DNA: TGCAGTGCTAGAGATACGGTACAAGAGACCCAGTACTTC
CDR3 protein: CSARDTVQETQYF
V gene: TRBV20-1
D gene: -
J gene: TRBJ2-5
clone size: -

CDR3 DNA: TGTGCCAGCCGACCCCGGACTAGCGGCACAGATACGCAGTATTTT
CDR3 protein: CASRPRTSGTDTQYF
V gene: TRBV27
D gene: TRBD2
J gene: TRBJ2-3
clone size: many

CDR3 DNA: TGTGCCAGCAGCTTGCAGTCGGGCACTAGCGGGAAGTATTTT
CDR3 protein: CASSLQSGTSGKYF
V gene: TRBV5-4
D gene: TRBD2
J gene: TRBJ2-3
clone size: few

CDR3 DNA: TGTGCCATCGGGAAGACAGGGGAGAACACTGAAGCTTTCTTT
CDR3 protein: CAIGKTGENTEAFF
V gene: TRBV10-3
D gene: TRBD1
J gene: TRBJ1-1
clone size: many

CDR3 DNA: TGTGCCAGCAGCGTAGTCCGGCCCTCTGGGGCCAACGTCCTGACTTTC
CDR3 protein: CASSVVRPSGANVLTF
V gene: TRBV9
D gene: -
J gene: TRBJ2-6
clone size: many

CDR3 DNA: TGCAGTGCTAGAATTGGACAGGGCCAAGAGACCCAGTACTTC
CDR3 protein: CSARIGQGQETQYF
V gene: TRBV20-1
D gene: TRBD1
J gene: TRBJ2-5
clone size: many

CDR3 DNA: TGCGCCAGCAGCCCGTTGACAGGGGCCAACGTCTATGGCTACACCTTC
CDR3 protein: CASSPLTGANVYGYTF
V gene: TRBV5-1
D gene: TRBD1
J gene: TRBJ1-2
clone size: few

CDR3 DNA: TGCGCCAGCAGAGGGACTAGCGGCACAGATACGCAGTATTTT
CDR3 protein: CASRGTSGTDTQYF
V gene: TRBV5-1
D gene: TRBD2
J gene: TRBJ2-3
clone size: many

CDR3 DNA: TGTGCCAGCAGCCCCGTGGCGACTGAAGCTTTCTTT
CDR3 protein: CASSPVATEAFF
V gene: TRBV11-2
D gene: -
J gene: TRBJ1-1
clone size: few

CDR3 DNA: TGTGCCAGCAATTGGGGGCTAGAGACTGAAGCTTTCTTT
CDR3 protein: CASNWGLETEAFF
V gene: TRBV2
D gene: -
J gene: TRBJ1-1
clone size: many

CDR3 DNA: TGTGCCAGCAGCCAAGGGAGGGAGAGTGGAGAGACCCAGTACTTC
CDR3 protein: CASSQGRESGETQYF
V gene: TRBV4-2
D gene: -
J gene: TRBJ2-5
clone size: many

CDR3 DNA: TGTGCCAGCAGTTTGCAGGGAAGCCAGCCCCAGCATTTT
CDR3 protein: CASSLQGSQPQHF
V gene: TRBV12-3/TRBV12-4
D gene: -
J gene: TRBJ1-5
clone size: many

CDR3 DNA: TGTGCCAGCAGTCGAGCAGATACGCAGTATTTT
CDR3 protein: CASSRADTQYF
V gene: TRBV3-1
D gene: -
J gene: TRBJ2-3
clone size: many

CDR3 DNA: TGCAGGGACCGGGACAGGGTTAATGAGCAGTTCTTC
CDR3 protein: CRDRDRVNEQFF
V gene: TRBV20-1
D gene: TRBD1
J gene: TRBJ2-1
clone size: many